The clone carrying this T cell receptor (beta chain) is a singleton in its sample. Its target is unknown. The record originates from a study of T cell repertoires in aging, cancer and after chemotherapy. Whole-study findings and limits: Across the chemotherapy interval, each cancer cohort showed higher median generation probability, suggesting thymic rebound. Compared with age-matched healthy donors, untreated hematological or solid cancer patients showed higher blood TCR clonality.

The template was genomic DNA from peripheral blood, not RNA. Rearranged V-D-J TRB sequences were amplified with a mixed TRB-A/B primer pool. In TCRdb, the multiplex PCR reads were re-called with MiXCR into one record per CDR3 protein. The profile shows around 1,800 distinct CDR3 sequences, about 34% of them singletons. Germline V CDR1 and CDR2: GTSNPN, SVGIG (reference sequence). Germline trimming cut 7 bases from V and 4 bases from J; bases unmatched to any gene: 8. This CDR3 contains 14 residues. This TCR was recovered from a human donor with a solid tumor. The donor label of this sample is uncertain. Sequenced: blood. V gene TRBV30 combines with J gene TRBJ1-2; 11 bases are a match to TRBD1. For the CDR3, the DNA is TGTGCCTCGCTTCGGACAGGGGGCCTCTATGGCTACACCTTC. As protein: CASLRTGGLYGYTF.